The text below deals with one TCR beta chain. It has no known antigen specificity. The cohort consisted of more than 650 healthy bone marrow donors. Cohort members were all nominally healthy when sampled, although unrecorded immune exposures were likely present. The donor was CMV seronegative and was included in the group of over 300 seronegative cohort members. A peripheral blood sample was provided by each donor, and peripheral blood mononuclear cells were used for TCR beta sequencing. The Qiagen DNeasy Blood Extraction Kit was used to extract genomic DNA from the blood cell samples. The data are from a study of cytomegalovirus exposure and HLA in healthy donors (dated by TCRdb to the late 2010s). The study in broad terms: An earlier analysis of 587 of the donors reported 250 to 300 Gb of sequence data and 117 million unique TCR beta sequences from 190 million or so T cells. About 310 gigabases of sequencing data and approximately 85 million unique TCR sequences were included in an early release covering under 650 HLA-typed donors. The genetic ancestry cluster associated with self-reported Caucasian donors included around four fifths of the roughly 400 genotyped donors. The study was designed to test whether signatures of past pathogen exposure could be identified by cataloging public T cell receptors. The study profiled the T cell repertoires of under 850 subjects by immunosequencing and related them to cytomegalovirus serostatus. Along with the roughly 710-subject first cohort, a separate validation cohort of about 110 different subjects was used. High-throughput TCR immunosequencing, statistical association of individual TCRs with disease status, and machine learning were combined to predict cytomegalovirus infection status. A later analysis re-analyzed previously published TCR beta repertoires from roughly 600 donors and added high-resolution HLA genotyping to study TCR occurrence patterns. In the later analysis, no new phenotypic data were used to find candidate immune exposures; instead, reliance was placed on TCR beta sequences and their occurrence across donors. In an earlier analysis of over 550 of the donors, high-throughput TCR beta sequencing was used to judge whether each TCR beta V gene segment behaved as functional or pseudogenic. Alongside the repertoire data, information on donor age, sex, ethnicity and CMV serostatus was compiled. A later genetic analysis took genome-wide SNP genotypes for about 65% of the 666 donors and used that subset as a discovery cohort. Every repertoire in the discovery cohort had been generated on one and the same sequencing platform. HLA typing included class I and class II loci at four-digit resolution. The number of typed donors differed by locus: about 620-640 for A, B, C, DRB1 and DQB1; 500 to 550 for DQA1; approximately 600 for DPA1; and roughly 450 for DPB1. Several DR-DQ haplotypes were handled as single units for association and clustering because linkage in the cohort was strong. Among 398 genotyped donors of the cohort, an average of around 250,000 unique TCR beta nucleotide sequences was sequenced per donor, of which approximately 18% were non-productive. Results and caveats for the whole study, not just this receptor: Because HLA typing was missing for some donors at each locus, association tests included only the typed subset. In the study, some 160 TCR beta chains were listed as associated with cytomegalovirus. Linkage disequilibrium might explain the correlated functional status among segregating V segments, but an unknown experimental factor could not be ruled out. In a later genetic analysis, fewer N-insertions in productive TCRs were reported among donors in an Asian-associated ancestry cluster than the roughly 700-donor mean. V-gene and J-gene trimming of TCR beta chains was associated with a missense DCLRE1C variant in a later genetic analysis, and the association was replicated in an independent cohort. When HLA alleles, especially DR and DQ, strongly co-occurred, TCR associations were difficult to assign to individual alleles. Some IMGT-functional V segments, including TRBV6-2 and TRBV6-3, could not be distinguished by the 87-base-pair reads and were therefore excluded. In a later analysis, most CMV-associated TCR beta chains were found to appear HLA-restricted, with HLA associations seemingly driven largely by CMV exposure. In a later analysis, HLA-associated TCR beta chains were found to be more clonally expanded and to have lower generation probabilities than equally common non-associated chains. At a false discovery rate of 0.05, a later analysis linked about 16,000 TCR beta sequences to specific HLA alleles. In this cohort, only TCR beta chains were sequenced, and detectable features were limited by the absence of alpha or paired-chain data. Sequencing depth was assumed to be roughly uniform across donors in the presence/absence analyses, though that assumption may not hold. In vitro tests confirmed that a few of the cytomegalovirus-associated TCR beta chains recognize cytomegalovirus antigens. A cluster of highly shared sequence variants was judged likely to represent a technical artifact of the sequencing pipeline. A further reported finding was that TCR beta sequences accurately predicted the HLA-A and HLA-B alleles for most subjects in the first cohort. CMV serostatus was the only immune exposure information available for the cohort. The authors suggested that the approach could potentially be extended to other disease states and immunological phenotypes. Because counts were too low, seventeen rarely observed V segments, including chromosome 9 orphons, were left out of the earlier analysis of roughly 600 of the donors. Several of the top co-occurrence clusters appeared to be linked to parvovirus B19, influenza, CMV and Epstein-Barr virus, according to a later analysis. While some public TCRs were present in many individuals, most TCR sequences turned up only very rarely across donors. The classifier was reported to diagnose cytomegalovirus status with high specificity and sensitivity in both the original cohort and the validation cohort. In a later analysis, the rate of TCR association differed among HLA loci, with DRB1 alleles having the most associated TCRs and HLA-C alleles having the fewest. In an earlier analysis of approximately 590 of the donors, most TCR beta V segments appeared in productive rearrangements about 87% or about 30% of the time, broadly matching IMGT annotations.

Receptor amplification or capture employed the immunoSEQ multiplex PCR assay. A mixture of 60 forward primers for TCR Vbeta segments and 13 reverse primers for TCR Jbeta segments was used in the multiplex PCR. Amplification of the CDR3 region of rearranged TCR beta genes was performed with a multiplex PCR assay on genomic DNA. Amplified TCR beta libraries were sequenced as 87-base-pair reads on the Illumina HiSeq System. As for how the authors treated the data: A later analysis counted 75 million to 100 million unique TCR beta chains across the 550 to 700 repertoires, and some 11 million of these chains were shared by at least two donors. To remove PCR and sequencing errors, raw reads were error-corrected and collapsed into unique sequences using a nearest-neighbor algorithm that merged closely related sequences. Alignment of CDR3 sequences to IMGT reference sequences was used to assign V, D and J gene segments. For a sequence to be retained, at least a six-nucleotide match to both a V gene segment and a J gene segment was required. Rearrangements were called productive when the CDR3 lacked stop codons and stayed in frame with V and J; all others were non-productive. Following IMGT convention, CDR3 was defined as the stretch from the second conserved V-encoded cysteine to the conserved J-encoded phenylalanine. The earlier analysis of about 610 of the donors excluded sequences that lacked an unambiguous match to a single V gene segment. In an earlier analysis of almost 600 of the donors, a V segment was called functional when productive rearrangements were above 56.7%, and segregating when the standard deviation between donors exceeded 5%. To diagnose cytomegalovirus status from the catalog of TCR beta chain sequences, a statistical classification framework was built. In a later analysis, V and J genes were assigned by comparing TCR nucleotide sequences against IMGT/GENE-DB human TR gene sequences. The TCRdist pipeline was used in a later analysis to assign CDR3 sequences and most-parsimonious VDJ recombination scenarios. In a later analysis, every TCR beta chain was defined by the combination of its CDR3 amino acid sequence and its V-gene family, and reads without a unique V-gene family were dropped. In a later analysis, 450 to 600 highly shared, low-generation-probability nucleotide sequences were removed to address suspected cross-contamination and a sequencing artifact. A later analysis calculated a clonal expansion index for each public chain from normalized within-repertoire ranks of inferred template counts. In a later analysis, generation probabilities were computed with a VDJ recombination model fitted to out-of-frame rearrangements, and the resulting probabilities were checked against IGoR. A later analysis scored TCR-TCR, TCR-HLA and TCR-CMV co-occurrence with hypergeometric tests, applying a repertoire-size bias correction to TCR pairs. To estimate false discovery rates, a later analysis permuted the HLA or CMV assignments 20 times. A later analysis grouped co-occurring TCRs with DBSCAN, adding TCRdist sequence similarity when clustering within HLA-allele-positive subsets. Repertoires with fewer than 30,000 or more than 120,000 public chains were left out of co-occurrence clustering, as were four to six repertoires with anomalous nucleotide sharing. TCRdb obtained this table from immuneACCESS and retained in-frame rearrangements with V and J assigned. These tables miss some clones; where compared with another copy, unresolved V genes account for less than half of the shortfall, and the remainder is unexplained. Clone size and V and J calls were adopted from that table, with D and trimming inferred from the DNA. This sample's table carries 100,000 to 150,000 clones. Of the sample, about 2% falls within the top ten clones.

From cysteine to phenylalanine, the CDR3 is 16 amino acids long. The DNA shown is the 48-base CDR3, in frame from base 1. Compared with germline, V lacks 3 bases and J lacks 3 bases; bases without a gene match: 9. The germline V gene (reference sequence) supplies CDR1 GTSNPN and CDR2 SVGIG. The sequence joins TRBV30 to TRBJ2-7, with TRBD2 identical over 12 junction bases. Input material: PBMCs. The clonotype was recovered from a middle-aged man in good health and CMV-seronegative. The CDR3 sequence is CAWRGQGTSGYYEQYF. The DNA sequence is TGTGCCTGGAGGGGTCAGGGGACTAGCGGGTACTACGAGCAGTACTTC.